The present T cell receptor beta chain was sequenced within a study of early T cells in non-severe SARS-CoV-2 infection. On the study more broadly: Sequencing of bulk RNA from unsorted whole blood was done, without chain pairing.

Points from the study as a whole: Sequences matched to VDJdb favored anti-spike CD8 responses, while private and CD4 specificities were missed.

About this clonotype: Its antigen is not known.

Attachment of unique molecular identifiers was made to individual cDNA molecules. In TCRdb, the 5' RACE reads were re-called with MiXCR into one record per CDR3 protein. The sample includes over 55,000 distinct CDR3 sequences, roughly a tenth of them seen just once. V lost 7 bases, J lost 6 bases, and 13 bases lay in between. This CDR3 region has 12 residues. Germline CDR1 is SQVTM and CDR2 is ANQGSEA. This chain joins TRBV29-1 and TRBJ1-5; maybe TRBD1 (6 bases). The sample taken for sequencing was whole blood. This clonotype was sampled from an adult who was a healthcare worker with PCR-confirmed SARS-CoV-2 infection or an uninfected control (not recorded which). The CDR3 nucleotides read TGCAGCGCCGGGTCAGGGGCTCAGCCCCAGCATTTT. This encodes CSAGSGAQPQHF. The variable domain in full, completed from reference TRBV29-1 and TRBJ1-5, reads SAVISQKPSRDICQRGTSLTIQCQVDSQVTMMFWYRQQPGQSLTLIATANQGSEATYESGFVIDKFPISRPNLTFSTLTVSNMSPEDSSIYLCSAGSGAQPQHFGDGTRLSIL.